What follows describes a single T cell receptor beta chain. Its antigen has not been determined. Base-call qualities are not available, and no considerably larger clone is one nucleotide away. Sequences LNHDA (CDR1) and SQIVND (CDR2) are obtained from the germline V gene (reference sequence). Unmatched junction bases come to 2, with V trimmed by 3 bases and J by 4 bases. From its cysteine to its phenylalanine, the CDR3 spans 14 amino acids. Left in the record is the CDR3 DNA by itself, 42 bases read in frame from the first base. The CDR3 regions of human TCRbeta chains were analyzed by immunosequencing. The original pipeline was this. Repertoire TCRs were checked for matches against a reference library of SARS-CoV-2-specific TCRs that had been generated using the MIRA antigen-specificity platform. Breadth was defined as the fraction of unique TCRs that were SARS-CoV-2-associated. Depth was defined as the fraction of total T cells that were SARS-CoV-2-associated. Using the MIRA data, each spike-specific TCR was mapped to the spike region that the TCR reacts to and placed in a CD4 or CD8 class. Log10-transformed breadth and depth values were compared by one-way ANOVA with Sidak's multiple comparisons tests. Sourced from immuneACCESS, this table was stored by TCRdb with only in-frame sequences that have V and J called. A share of the clones is absent; for the studies checked, an unresolved V gene accounts for under half, and the remainder has no known explanation. V and J calls and clone size are copied from that table; D and trimming were computed from the DNA. The sample records around 110,000 clones, about 90% of which are singletons. Of the sample, 4.5% to 5.5% falls within the top ten clones.

The sample is drawn from a study of T cell responses to AZD1222 COVID-19 vaccine (dated by TCRdb to the early 2020s). Regarding the study in general: A total of just over 230 trial participants underwent TCR sequencing, of whom approximately 210 received two doses of AZD1222 and about 25 received two doses of the MenACWY control vaccine. Trial participants were enrolled by age into subgroups of 18-55, 56-69 and 70-plus years, and about 150, 27 and 61 TCR-sequenced participants, respectively, were included in these subgroups.

Here is what the overall study found, with its caveats: Reportedly, close to half of the unique spike-specific TCRs recognized epitopes lying outside the regions that are mutated in the B.1.351 and B.1.1.7 variants. Participants were mostly white British, with more females than males. The authors suggested clonal diversity may have been underestimated. The whole spike protein was spanned by vaccine-associated CD4 TCRs, and dominant responses were seen in regions 160-218 and 743-854. Spike-specific TCR breadth and depth rose significantly after two AZD1222 doses compared with day 0 and with MenACWY recipients. Conclusions about previously exposed vaccinees were limited because only six AZD1222 recipients were SARS-CoV-2 seropositive at baseline. Because no day 14 peak-response samples were available, the repertoires could be characterized only after the peak T cell response. In the small 56-69-year group, the increase in depth fell short of significance, most likely because of low power.

The sample's time point label is to be understood as: about 28 days (+/-7) after the second vaccine dose. AZD1222 recipients whose second dose came at about 4 weeks and those whose second dose came at about 12 weeks were combined into one group, since spike-specific TCR depth and breadth did not differ between the two schedules. Vaccinee samples were obtained from the UK trials COV001 and COV002, which included a single-blind randomized controlled phase 2/3 trial of AZD1222 (ChAdOx1 nCoV-19) in healthy adults. For TCRbeta chain sequencing, PBMC samples were collected from trial participants at day 0 and at day 28 after the second dose.

The rearranged segments are TRBV19 and TRBJ2-1; 8 nucleotides in the junction match TRBD2. Sequences were derived from peripheral blood, sampled 28 days after the second AZD1222 dose. The receptor was isolated from an adult who received the AZD1222 COVID-19 vaccine. CDR3 protein: CASSITGGYNEQFF. The sequenced DNA is TGTGCCAGTAGTATTACGGGGGGGTACAATGAGCAGTTCTTC.